These 9 T cell receptor beta chains were sequenced from one sample in a study of T cell responses to AZD1222 COVID-19 vaccine. Sequenced by immunoSEQ multiplex PCR; TCRdb stores in-frame clones only, minus some. The sample includes fewer than 90,000 clones, about 90% of them seen just once. The sequencing here drew on peripheral blood, taken 28 days after the second AZD1222 dose. Receptor source: an adult who received the AZD1222 COVID-19 vaccine.

This clone came up once. This chain links TRBV7-9 with TRBJ2-7; TRBD2 matches 7 bases. J gave up 6 bases and V 2 bases, and 13 bases lay outside the gene matches. The CDR3 contains 16 residues. The germline CDR1 and CDR2 sequences are SEHNR and FQNEAQ (reference sequence). The DNA for the CDR3 is TGTGCCAGCAGCTTAAGGTTGGGGAGGGGAGCTATCGAGCAGTACTTC. Encoded protein: CASSLRLGRGAIEQYF. The entire variable domain, with the rest obtained from reference TRBV7-9 and TRBJ2-7, is as follows: DTGVSQNPRHKITKRGQNVTFRCDPISEHNRLYWYRQTLGQGPEFLTYFQNEAQLEKSRLLSDRFSAERPKGSFSTLEIQRTEQGDSAMYLCASSLRLGRGAIEQYFGPGTRLTVT.

Comment on this clone: A read error may produce the germline difference seen at one junction end. The chain carries TRBV11-2 and TRBJ2-2; tentatively, D is TRBD1 or TRBD2 (5 bases each). Germline CDR1 is SGHAT and CDR2 is FQNNGV. CDR3 length: 17 amino acids. CDR3 sequence: CPSSFGAGGPGIGELFF. CDR3 nucleotide sequence: TGTCCCAGCAGCTTCGGGGCGGGCGGGCCGGGGATCGGGGAGCTGTTTTTT. The whole variable domain, filled in from reference TRBV11-2 and TRBJ2-2, reads EAGVAQSPRYKIIEKRQSVAFWCNPISGHATLYWYQQILGQGPKLLIQFQNNGVVDDSQLPKDRFSAERLKGVDSTLKIQPAKLEDSAVYLCPSSFGAGGPGIGELFFGEGSRLTVL.

This clone was observed a single time. The chain is built from TRBV12-5 and TRBJ1-1, with a weak D call TRBD1 (5 bases). This CDR3 has 14 residues. The germline V and J ends were trimmed by 6 bases and 7 bases, with 18 bases remaining between them. CDR1 is LGHNT, CDR2 FRNRAP, per germline. CDR3 nucleotides: TGTGCTAGTGGGGATCCAGGGTTATCAGGTGAAGCTTTCTTT. Its translation is CASGDPGLSGEAFF.

The chain has TRBV6-6 and TRBJ1-3; TRBD1 matches 10 bases. With V trimmed by 6 bases and J by 3 bases, 5 bases remained unmatched. The germline V gene has CDR1 MNHNY and CDR2 SVGAGI (reference sequence). CDR3 length: 15 residues. The CDR3 bases are TGTGCCAGCAGGTCCGGGACAGGGGATGGAAACACCATATATTTT. This translates into CASRSGTGDGNTIYF.

Remarks on this clone: The junction departs from the called germline gene at one end, perhaps through a read error. The rearrangement links TRBV5-1 to TRBJ2-5; D assignment may be TRBD1 or TRBD2 (5 bases each). This CDR3 has 15 residues. From germline, CDR1 is SGHRS and CDR2 YFSETQ. CDR3 in amino acids: CACSAGAWGRETQYF. DNA for the CDR3: TGCGCCTGCAGCGCCGGGGCTTGGGGTCGAGAGACCCAGTACTTC.

The V call is TRBV5-1, the J call TRBJ2-3; 7 nucleotides line up with TRBD1. The CDR3 runs 15 residues. The J segment lost 6 bases and the V segment lost 2 bases, leaving 9 bases of the junction unmatched. Germline V gives CDR1 SGHRS, CDR2 YFSETQ. CDR3 in DNA: TGCGCCAGCAGCTTCCCCAAGGGGGCGAGGGATACGCAGTATTTT. Its protein product is CASSFPKGARDTQYF.

The chain is built from TRBV2 and TRBJ1-6; D may be TRBD1 (5 bases). V was pared by 10 bases and J by 7 bases, with 17 bases between. This CDR3 is built from 14 residues. Germline CDR1 and CDR2: SNHLY and FYNNEI. The CDR3 protein is CATKPTDLNSPLHF. The CDR3 DNA sequence: TGTGCCACCAAGCCGACAGACTTGAATTCACCCCTCCACTTT. Full variable domain (rest looked up from reference TRBV2 and TRBJ1-6): EPEVTQTPSHQVTQMGQEVILRCVPISNHLYFYWYRQILGQKVEFLVSFYNNEISEKSEIFDDQFSVERPDGSNFTLKIRSTKLEDSAMYFCATKPTDLNSPLHFGNGTRLTVT.

This chain links TRBV2 with TRBJ2-7, with D unresolved. V was pared by 2 bases and J by 2 bases, with 4 bases between. CDR1 is SNHLY and CDR2 is FYNNEI in the germline V gene. The CDR3 length is 12 residues. CDR3 protein: CASSEQTYEQYF. CDR3 in DNA: TGTGCCAGCAGTGAACAGACCTACGAGCAGTACTTC.

The CDR3 loop is CASSRGGTMGANEKLFF. CDR3 nucleotides: TGTGCCAGCAGTCGGGGGGGGACAATGGGAGCTAATGAAAAACTGTTTTTT. This sequence joins TRBV5-4 and TRBJ1-4; D might be TRBD1 (6 bases). The CDR3 sequence is 17 residues long. Trimming pared 5 bases from V and 3 bases from J, leaving 20 bases between. Germline CDR1 and CDR2: SGHNT and YYREEE (reference sequence).